The 25 T cell receptor beta chains presented below share a single source sample, sequenced in a study of blood T cell repertoires in COVID-19. Produced via immunoSEQ multiplex PCR; TCRdb's table is partial and in-frame only. Of some 170,000 clones in the sample, approximately 95% were seen once. The sample consisted of peripheral blood. The receptors come from a woman between 55 and 75 years old with COVID-19, enrolled during active disease.

Points on this clone: The junction shows a germline mismatch at one end, possibly a read error. The V call is TRBV5-8, the J call TRBJ1-1; D perhaps matches TRBD1 (6 bases). Germline values: CDR1 SGHTS, CDR2 YDEGEE. The CDR3 totals 13 residues. CDR3 loop: CASSLSQGIGNEF. CDR3 nucleotide sequence: TGTGCCAGCAGCTTGAGTCAGGGGATTGGCAATGAATTT.

V is TRBV24-1 and J is TRBJ2-3; D not certain. From germline, CDR1 is KGHDR and CDR2 SFDVKD. The V end was cut by 5 bases, the J end by 0 bases, with 8 bases between. This CDR3 region has 14 residues. The CDR3 region is CATSAGGSTDTQYF. CDR3 sequence (DNA): TGTGCCACCAGTGCCGGCGGTAGCACAGATACGCAGTATTTT.

This chain connects TRBV3-1 (or the pseudogene TRBV3-2) to TRBJ2-5, with D possibly being TRBD2 (5 bases). Germline CDR1 and CDR2: LGHDT and YNNKEL (reference sequence). Trimming removed 6 bases from V and 2 bases from J, with 7 bases in between. This CDR3 comprises 12 residues. The CDR3, as DNA: TGTGCCAGCAGAACTAGACAAGAGACCCAGTACTTC. Residues: CASRTRQETQYF.

A single count supports this clone. The chain carries TRBV6-5 and TRBJ1-2, with 9 bases matching TRBD1. The CDR3 consists of 15 residues. The junction had 3 bases not matched to a gene; V was cut back by 2 bases and J by 2 bases. Per the germline V gene, CDR1 is MNHEY and CDR2 is SVGAGI. The CDR3 region has the DNA TGTGCCAGCAGTTACACAGGGGGCGTCAACTATGGCTACACCTTC. Translation gives CASSYTGGVNYGYTF.

The chain joins TRBV9 to TRBJ1-1; D gene unclear. V was trimmed by 0 bases and J by 4 bases, leaving 13 bases between them. Germline CDR1 SGDLS, CDR2 YYNGEE. The CDR3 covers 15 residues. The CDR3 DNA follows: TGTGCCAGCAGCGTAGGGCGACTCCCGGGCACTGAAGCTTTCTTT. Translated: CASSVGRLPGTEAFF.

This rearrangement joins TRBV6-4 to TRBJ2-1; weak D call: TRBD1 (5 bases). The germline V gene encodes CDR1 MRHNA and CDR2 SNTAGT. The CDR3 has 13 amino acids. Trimming left V 0 bases short and J 5 bases short, with 5 bases between. CDR3 nucleotides: TGTGCCAGCAGTGACTCGGACAACAATGAGCAGTTCTTC. This encodes CASSDSDNNEQFF.

The sample holds one count of this clone. The rearrangement joins TRBV3-1 (or the pseudogene TRBV3-2) to TRBJ1-2; possible D gene TRBD1, 5 bases. Per the germline V gene, CDR1 is LGHDT and CDR2 is YNNKEL (reference sequence). The CDR3 is 15 amino acids. Deletions cut 2 bases from V and 0 bases from J, with 10 bases between. The CDR3 DNA is TGTGCCAGCAGCCAAACAGGCCGAGCTAACTATGGCTACACCTTC. It translates to CASSQTGRANYGYTF.

The rearrangement joins TRBV4-2 to TRBJ1-2, with 8 bases that match TRBD1. The CDR3 sequence is 15 residues long. Germline V lookup: CDR1 LGHNA, CDR2 YNFKEQ. Trimming removed 6 bases from V and 6 bases from J; junction bases left unmatched: 12. As DNA, the CDR3 is TGTGCCAGCAGATCTCTGACAGGGGAGGAGGATGGCTACACCTTC. Its protein is CASRSLTGEEDGYTF.

The V and J genes are TRBV15 and TRBJ1-4, with D uncertain. CDR1 and CDR2 (germline): LNHNV, YYDKDF (reference sequence). V was shortened by 3 bases and J by 15 bases, with 17 bases between the two germline ends. CDR3 length: 13 residues. The CDR3 protein is CATSRERVSEVFF. Here the CDR3 DNA reads TGTGCCACCAGCAGGGAAAGGGTATCGGAGGTGTTTTTT.

This clone was counted a single time. V usage is TRBV12-3 or TRBV12-4 and J usage is TRBJ2-5, with D maybe TRBD1 (5 bases). The CDR3 loop spans 13 amino acids. V dropped 3 bases and J dropped 4 bases, with 9 bases sitting between them. CDR3 protein: CASSFQGIETQYF. The CDR3 region has the DNA TGTGCCAGCAGTTTCCAGGGAATAGAGACCCAGTACTTC.

The rearrangement joins TRBV15 to TRBJ2-5; 8 nucleotides match TRBD2. Germline CDR1 is LNHNV and CDR2 is YYDKDF (reference sequence). The CDR3 is made up of 17 amino acids. The V segment lost 5 bases and the J segment 2 bases; nucleotides outside the gene matches: 13. The CDR3 DNA reads as TGTGCCACCAGCCGCGGGGTAGCGGGGTGGAAACAAGAGACCCAGTACTTC. Protein product: CATSRGVAGWKQETQYF. The whole variable domain, filled in from reference TRBV15 and TRBJ2-5, reads DAMVIQNPRYQVTQFGKPVTLSCSQTLNHNVMYWYQQKSSQAPKLLFHYYDKDFNNEADTPDNFQSRRPNTSFCFLDIRSPGLGDTAMYLCATSRGVAGWKQETQYFGPGTRLLVL.

This chain connects TRBV7-2 to TRBJ2-5; 8 bases match TRBD1. The germline CDR1 and CDR2 sequences are SGHTA and FQGNSA. The V gene end was trimmed by 4 bases and the J gene end by 5 bases; junction bases not matched to a gene: 6. This CDR3 spans 14 amino acids. CDR3 region: CASSSGTGWETQYF. For the CDR3, the DNA is TGTGCCAGCAGCTCGGGGACAGGCTGGGAGACCCAGTACTTC.

The CDR3 nucleotides read TGTGCCAGCAGTTCAATCTTACAGGGTTGGGGCACTGAAGCTTTCTTT. It is translated as CASSSILQGWGTEAFF. This chain connects TRBV27 to TRBJ1-1; D is perhaps TRBD1 (6 bases). V was trimmed by 4 bases and J by 4 bases, leaving 19 bases between them. The CDR3 totals 16 residues. CDR1 MNHEY and CDR2 SMNVEV come from the germline V gene (reference sequence).

This chain's CDR3 is CASTLHRGRGEKLFF. CDR3 in DNA: TGTGCCAGCACGCTTCACAGGGGGCGAGGGGAAAAACTGTTTTTT. The chain links TRBV7-2 to TRBJ1-4; TRBD1 agrees at 9 bases. The germline CDR1 and CDR2 sequences are SGHTA and FQGNSA. Trimming cost V 7 bases and J 8 bases; bases outside gene matches: 11. The CDR3 loop spans 15 amino acids.

The V call is TRBV7-9, the J call TRBJ1-1; 8 positions agree with TRBD1. The CDR3 length is 13 residues. The V segment lost 5 bases and the J segment 10 bases; nucleotides outside the gene matches: 9. Germline CDR1 SEHNR, CDR2 FQNEAQ (reference sequence). CDR3 in amino acids: CASSPPDRVRAFF. The CDR3 DNA sequence: TGTGCCAGCAGCCCACCGGACAGGGTGAGAGCTTTCTTT.

This chain connects TRBV10-3 to TRBJ1-3, with TRBD1 matching 7 bases. V gave up 9 bases and J gave up 2 bases; unmatched junction bases: 7. Per the germline V gene, CDR1 is ENHRY and CDR2 is SYGVKD. CDR3 size: 14 residues. The CDR3 region is CAIGTAVTGNTIYF. The CDR3 nucleotides read TGTGCCATAGGGACAGCCGTAACTGGAAACACCATATATTTT.

The chain has TRBV4-3 and TRBJ1-6; the D gene is possibly TRBD1 (5 bases). The CDR3 sequence is 15 residues long. The germline V gene encodes CDR1 LGHNA and CDR2 YSLEER. Trimming removed 0 bases from V and 6 bases from J, with 9 bases in between. CDR3 sequence reads: CASSQESGFNSPLHF. DNA of the CDR3: TGCGCCAGCAGCCAAGAATCAGGGTTTAATTCACCCCTCCACTTT.

The rearrangement links TRBV27 to TRBJ1-2; 8 bases align to TRBD1. Germline assignment: CDR1 MNHEY and CDR2 SMNVEV (reference sequence). The CDR3 runs 17 residues. Germline trimming cut 5 bases from V and 7 bases from J; bases unmatched to any gene: 18. The CDR3 sequence: CASSPLTGTGRLGGYTF. The CDR3, as DNA: TGTGCCAGCAGTCCGCTTACCGGGACAGGAAGGTTGGGTGGCTACACCTTC.

The chain employs TRBV7-2 and TRBJ1-4, with D possibly matching TRBD1 (6 bases). V lost 1 base to trimming and J lost 0 bases, with 9 bases between them. Germline V gene data show CDR1 as SGHTA and CDR2 as FQGNSA. The CDR3 extends over 16 amino acids. The DNA of the CDR3 is TGTGCCAGCAGCTTAGGGACAGCTGCAACTAATGAAAAACTGTTTTTT. Amino acid sequence: CASSLGTAATNEKLFF.

The chain has TRBV19 and TRBJ1-4; no firm D call. This CDR3 region has 14 residues. V was trimmed by 1 base and J by 5 bases, leaving 8 bases between them. Germline-derived CDR1 and CDR2 are LNHDA and SQIVND (reference sequence). The CDR3 is CASSIGGPNEKLFF. The CDR3 DNA is TGTGCCAGTAGTATAGGTGGGCCCAATGAAAAACTGTTTTTT. The full variable domain, with the rest looked up from reference TRBV19 and TRBJ1-4, is DGGITQSPKYLFRKEGQNVTLSCEQNLNHDAMYWYRQDPGQGLRLIYYSQIVNDFQKGDIAEGYSVSREKKESFPLTVTSAQKNPTAFYLCASSIGGPNEKLFFGSGTQLSVL.

The chain is built from TRBV4-3 and TRBJ2-2, with TRBD2 identical over 10 bases. V was clipped by 8 bases and J by 4 bases; unmatched bases: 4. The CDR3 runs to 14 residues. Germline V gene sequence: CDR1 LGHNA, CDR2 YSLEER. The CDR3 here is CASRSGGGTGELFF. The CDR3 nucleotides are TGCGCCAGCCGAAGCGGGGGGGGCACCGGGGAGCTGTTTTTT.

The V and J genes are TRBV5-1 and TRBJ2-7; D gene unclear. CDR3 length: 18 amino acids. With 4 bases removed from V and 4 bases from J, the gap between germline ends came to 27 bases. CDR1 is SGHRS, CDR2 YFSETQ, per germline. The CDR3 protein is CASSIRGLEIDPFYEQYF. The CDR3 bases are TGCGCCAGCAGCATACGTGGGCTTGAGATAGATCCCTTTTACGAGCAGTACTTC.

Only one count was recorded for this clone. V gene TRBV4-3 combines with J gene TRBJ1-6, with 8 bases that match TRBD1. The CDR3 spans 15 residues. Germline CDR1 LGHNA, CDR2 YSLEER. After removal of 1 base from V and 10 bases from J, the junction contained 6 bases not matched to a gene. CDR3 DNA sequence: TGCGCCAGCAGCCAAGGAACAGGGGGAAGCTCACCCCTCCACTTT. Translated: CASSQGTGGSSPLHF.

The rearrangement uses TRBV7-9 and TRBJ2-3; 8 bases align to TRBD1. Trimming cost V 10 bases and J 2 bases; bases outside gene matches: 5. CDR3 length: 13 residues. The germline gives CDR1 SEHNR, CDR2 FQNEAQ (reference sequence). The CDR3 loop is CATGQGFTDTQYF. CDR3 bases: TGTGCCACCGGACAGGGCTTCACAGATACGCAGTATTTT. Filled out from reference TRBV7-9 and TRBJ2-3, the complete variable domain reads DTGVSQNPRHKITKRGQNVTFRCDPISEHNRLYWYRQTLGQGPEFLTYFQNEAQLEKSRLLSDRFSAERPKGSFSTLEIQRTEQGDSAMYLCATGQGFTDTQYFGPGTRLTVL.

The chain recombines TRBV11-3 with TRBJ2-7; unclear D gene. V was cut by 2 bases and J by 4 bases, with 9 bases left in between. Germline assignment: CDR1 SGHNT and CDR2 YENEEA. The CDR3 covers 13 residues. The DNA of the CDR3 is TGTGCCAGCAGCTTAACTGCCTCTTACGAGCAGTACTTC. It translates to CASSLTASYEQYF. The whole variable domain, remainder taken from reference TRBV11-3 and TRBJ2-7, is EAGVVQSPRYKIIEKKQPVAFWCNPISGHNTLYWYLQNLGQGPELLIRYENEEAVDDSQLPKDRFSAERLKGVDSTLKIQPAELGDSAVYLCASSLTASYEQYFGPGTRLTVT.